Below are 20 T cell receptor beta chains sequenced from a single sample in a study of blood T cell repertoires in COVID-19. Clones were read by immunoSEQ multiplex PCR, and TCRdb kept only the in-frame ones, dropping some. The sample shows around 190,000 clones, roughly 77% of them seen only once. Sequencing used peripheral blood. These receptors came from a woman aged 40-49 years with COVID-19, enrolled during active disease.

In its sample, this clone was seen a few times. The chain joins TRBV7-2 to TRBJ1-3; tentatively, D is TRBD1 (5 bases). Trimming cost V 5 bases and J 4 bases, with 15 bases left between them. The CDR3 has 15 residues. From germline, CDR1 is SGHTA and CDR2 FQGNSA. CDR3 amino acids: CASSPDTREGNTIYF. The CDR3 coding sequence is TGTGCCAGCAGCCCGGACACCCGGGAGGGAAACACCATATATTTT.

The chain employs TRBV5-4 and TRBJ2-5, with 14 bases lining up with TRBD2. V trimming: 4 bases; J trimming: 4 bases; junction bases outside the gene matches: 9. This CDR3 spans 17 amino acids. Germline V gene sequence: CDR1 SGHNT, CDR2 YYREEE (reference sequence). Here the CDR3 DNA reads TGTGCCAGCAGCCCCGAGAGGGGGACTAGCGGGAGAGAGACCCAGTACTTC. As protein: CASSPERGTSGRETQYF.

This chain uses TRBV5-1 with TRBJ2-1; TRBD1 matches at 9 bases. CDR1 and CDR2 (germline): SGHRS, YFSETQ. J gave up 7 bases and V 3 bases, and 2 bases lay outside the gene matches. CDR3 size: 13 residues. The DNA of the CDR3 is TGCGCCAGCAGCTGGGGACAGGGAAATGAGCAGTTCTTC. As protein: CASSWGQGNEQFF.

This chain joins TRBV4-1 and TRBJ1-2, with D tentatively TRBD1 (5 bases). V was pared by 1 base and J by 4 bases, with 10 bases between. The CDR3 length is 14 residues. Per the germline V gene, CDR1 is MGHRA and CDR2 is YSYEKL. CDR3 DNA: TGCGCCAGCAGCCAAGTAGGGAGGGGCTATGGCTACACCTTC. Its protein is CASSQVGRGYGYTF.

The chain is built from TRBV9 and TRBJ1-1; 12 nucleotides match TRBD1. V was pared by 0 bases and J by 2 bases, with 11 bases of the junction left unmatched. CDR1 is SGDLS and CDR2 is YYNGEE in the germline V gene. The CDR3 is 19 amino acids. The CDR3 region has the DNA TGTGCCAGCAGCGTAGGCCTAGGGGACAGGGGGCTTAAAAACACTGAAGCTTTCTTT. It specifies CASSVGLGDRGLKNTEAFF.

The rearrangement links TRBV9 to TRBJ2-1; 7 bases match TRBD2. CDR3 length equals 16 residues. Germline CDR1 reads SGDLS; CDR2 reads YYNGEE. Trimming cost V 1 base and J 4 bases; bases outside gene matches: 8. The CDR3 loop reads CASSVLFVGGYNEQFF. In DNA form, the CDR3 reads TGTGCCAGCAGCGTACTGTTTGTGGGGGGGTACAATGAGCAGTTCTTC.

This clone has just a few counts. For the CDR3, the DNA is TGTGCCAGCAGCCCGGTTGGAGCTAACACTGAAGCTTTCTTT. The encoded protein is CASSPVGANTEAFF. V and J are TRBV7-8 and TRBJ1-1; D unclear. Germline CDR1 and CDR2: SGHVS and FQNEAQ. V dropped 5 bases and J dropped 2 bases, with 12 bases sitting between them. This CDR3 has 14 amino acids.

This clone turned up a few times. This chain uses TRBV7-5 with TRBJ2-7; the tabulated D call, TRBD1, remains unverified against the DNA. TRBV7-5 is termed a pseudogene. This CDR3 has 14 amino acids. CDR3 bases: TGTGTCAGAAAACTGGTTGGGCTGCCTTACGAGCAGTACTTC. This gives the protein CVRKLVGLPYEQYF.

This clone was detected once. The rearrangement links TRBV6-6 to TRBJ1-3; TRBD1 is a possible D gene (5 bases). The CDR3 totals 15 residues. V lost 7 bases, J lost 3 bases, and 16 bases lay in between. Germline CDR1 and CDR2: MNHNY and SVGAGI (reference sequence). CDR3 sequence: CASNEVGTGGNTIYF. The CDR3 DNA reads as TGTGCCAGCAATGAGGTGGGCACAGGTGGAAACACCATATATTTT.

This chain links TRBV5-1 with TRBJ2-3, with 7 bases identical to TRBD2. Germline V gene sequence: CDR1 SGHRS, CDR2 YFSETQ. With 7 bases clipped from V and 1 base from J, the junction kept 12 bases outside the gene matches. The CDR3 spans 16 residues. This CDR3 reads CASAQPGGRGTDTQYF. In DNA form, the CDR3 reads TGCGCCAGCGCCCAACCGGGGGGTAGAGGCACAGATACGCAGTATTTT.

The CDR3 DNA sequence: TGTGCCACATTCCGGGCTAGGGGTGAAAAACTGTTTTTT. This encodes CATFRARGEKLFF. V gene TRBV6-5 combines with J gene TRBJ1-4; D may be TRBD1 (5 bases). Germline V gives CDR1 MNHEY, CDR2 SVGAGI. The CDR3 length is 13 residues. V was cut by 10 bases and J by 7 bases, with 16 bases left in between.

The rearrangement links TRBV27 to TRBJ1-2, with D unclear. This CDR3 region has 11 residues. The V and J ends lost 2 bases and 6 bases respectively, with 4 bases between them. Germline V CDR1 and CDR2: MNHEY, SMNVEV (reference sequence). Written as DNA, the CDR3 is TGTGCCAGCAGTTTACAGAATGGCTACACCTTC. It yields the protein CASSLQNGYTF.

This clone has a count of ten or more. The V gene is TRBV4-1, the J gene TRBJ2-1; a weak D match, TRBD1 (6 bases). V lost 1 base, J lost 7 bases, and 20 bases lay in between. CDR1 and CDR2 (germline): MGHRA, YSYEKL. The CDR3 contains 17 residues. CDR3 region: CASSQVLQGMDRNEQFF. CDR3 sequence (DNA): TGCGCCAGCAGCCAAGTCTTACAGGGAATGGATCGGAATGAGCAGTTCTTC.

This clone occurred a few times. In nucleotides, the CDR3 is TGTGCCATCAGTGGCCGGGGGGACACCGGGGAGCTGTTTTTT. This sequence encodes CAISGRGDTGELFF. V is TRBV10-3 and J is TRBJ2-2; 7 bases are shared with TRBD2. CDR1 is ENHRY, CDR2 SYGVKD, per germline. The CDR3 totals 14 residues. J gave up 3 bases and V 4 bases, and 2 bases lay outside the gene matches.

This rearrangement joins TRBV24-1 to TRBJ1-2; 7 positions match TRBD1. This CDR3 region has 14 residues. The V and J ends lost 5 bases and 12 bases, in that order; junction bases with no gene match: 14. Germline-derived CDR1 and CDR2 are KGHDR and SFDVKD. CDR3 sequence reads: CATSVIQGPLLHTF. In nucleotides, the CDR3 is TGTGCCACCAGTGTCATACAGGGGCCCCTTCTCCACACCTTC.

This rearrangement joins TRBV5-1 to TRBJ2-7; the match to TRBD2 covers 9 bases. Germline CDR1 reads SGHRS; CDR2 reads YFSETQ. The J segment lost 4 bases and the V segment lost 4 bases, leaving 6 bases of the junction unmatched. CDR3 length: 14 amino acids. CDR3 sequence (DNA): TGCGCCAGCAGCACAGGACTAGCGCCGTACGAGCAGTACTTC. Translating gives CASSTGLAPYEQYF.

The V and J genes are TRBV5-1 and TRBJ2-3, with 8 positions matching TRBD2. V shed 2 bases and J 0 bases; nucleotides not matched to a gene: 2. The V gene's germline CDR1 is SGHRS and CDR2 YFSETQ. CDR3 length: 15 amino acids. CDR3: CASSFSGGSTDTQYF. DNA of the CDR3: TGCGCCAGCAGCTTCTCGGGGGGGAGCACAGATACGCAGTATTTT.

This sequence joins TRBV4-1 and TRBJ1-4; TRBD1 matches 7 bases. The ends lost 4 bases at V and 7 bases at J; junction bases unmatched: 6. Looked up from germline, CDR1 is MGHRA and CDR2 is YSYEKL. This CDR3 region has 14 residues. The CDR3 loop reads CASSPQGRAEKLFF. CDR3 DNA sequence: TGCGCCAGCAGCCCACAGGGGCGGGCTGAAAAACTGTTTTTT.

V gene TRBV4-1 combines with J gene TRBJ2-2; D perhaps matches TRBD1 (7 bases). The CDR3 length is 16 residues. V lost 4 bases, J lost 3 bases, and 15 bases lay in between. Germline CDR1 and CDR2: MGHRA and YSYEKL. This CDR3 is CASSPDREEDTGELFF. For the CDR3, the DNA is TGCGCCAGCAGCCCAGACAGGGAGGAGGACACCGGGGAGCTGTTTTTT.

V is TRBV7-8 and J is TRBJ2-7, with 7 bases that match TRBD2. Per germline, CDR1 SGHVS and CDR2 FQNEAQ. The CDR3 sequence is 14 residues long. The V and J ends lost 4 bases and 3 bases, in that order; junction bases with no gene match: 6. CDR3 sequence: CASSSQLANYEQYF. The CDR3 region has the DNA TGTGCCAGCAGCTCCCAACTAGCGAACTACGAGCAGTACTTC.